The clone carrying this TCR beta chain was found many times. The entry originates in a study of patients and donors after allogeneic stem cell transplantation. Each CDR3 protein is one row after TCRdb ran MiXCR on the RT-PCR reads. Among 200,000 to 250,000 distinct CDR3 sequences listed, around 14% were seen once. CDR3 length equals 11 residues. The germline V gene has CDR1 ENHRY and CDR2 SYGVKD. V gave up 9 bases and J gave up 4 bases; unmatched junction bases: 2. The chain uses TRBV10-3 and TRBJ2-5; 7 bases fit TRBD1. The sequence came from a human donor who was either an allogeneic HSCT recipient or a stem cell or donor lymphocyte infusion donor (not recorded which). It is not recorded whose cells these are; they may come from a transplant donor. Sequencing input: blood, either unsorted or a sorted T cell fraction (not recorded which). CDR3 bases: TGTGCCATGTCAGGGGGAGAGACCCAGTACTTC. It codes for CAMSGGETQYF.